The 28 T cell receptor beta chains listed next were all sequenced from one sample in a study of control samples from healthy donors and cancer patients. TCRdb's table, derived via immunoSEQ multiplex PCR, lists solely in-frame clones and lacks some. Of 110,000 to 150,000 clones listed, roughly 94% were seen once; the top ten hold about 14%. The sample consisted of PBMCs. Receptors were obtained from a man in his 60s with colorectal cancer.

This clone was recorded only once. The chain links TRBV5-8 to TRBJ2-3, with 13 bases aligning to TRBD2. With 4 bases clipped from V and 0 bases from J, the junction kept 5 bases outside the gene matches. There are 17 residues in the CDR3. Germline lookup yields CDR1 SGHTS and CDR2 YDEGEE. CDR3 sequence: CASSPGLAGASTDTQYF. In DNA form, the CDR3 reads TGTGCCAGCAGCCCTGGACTAGCGGGGGCTAGCACAGATACGCAGTATTTT.

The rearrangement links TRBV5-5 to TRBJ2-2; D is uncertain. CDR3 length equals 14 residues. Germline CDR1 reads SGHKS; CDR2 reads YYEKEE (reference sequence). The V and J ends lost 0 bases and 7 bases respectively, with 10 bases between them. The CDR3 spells CASSLVVSIGELFF. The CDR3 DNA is TGTGCCAGCAGCTTGGTTGTTTCAATCGGGGAGCTGTTTTTT. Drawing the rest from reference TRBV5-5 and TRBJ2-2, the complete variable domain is DAGVTQSPTHLIKTRGQQVTLRCSPISGHKSVSWYQQVLGQGPQFIFQYYEKEERGRGNFPDRFSARQFPNYSSELNVNALLLGDSALYLCASSLVVSIGELFFGEGSRLTVL.

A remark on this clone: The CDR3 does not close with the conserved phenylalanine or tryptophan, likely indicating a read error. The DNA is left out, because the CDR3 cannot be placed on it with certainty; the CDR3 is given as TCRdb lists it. The CDR3 protein is CASSQVTGRPAA. This chain connects TRBV3-1 (or the pseudogene TRBV3-2) to TRBJ2-7. Germline lookup yields CDR1 LGHDT and CDR2 YNNKEL (reference sequence). 12 amino acids form the CDR3, both terminal residues included.

The CDR3 spells CASSGVVPGGTEAFF. The CDR3 region has the DNA TGTGCCAGCAGTGGGGTAGTCCCCGGAGGCACTGAAGCTTTCTTT. J is TRBJ1-1 and V is TRBV2; D is uncertain. With 4 bases removed from V and 4 bases from J, the gap between germline ends came to 16 bases. Germline CDR1 SNHLY, CDR2 FYNNEI. The CDR3 length is 15 residues.

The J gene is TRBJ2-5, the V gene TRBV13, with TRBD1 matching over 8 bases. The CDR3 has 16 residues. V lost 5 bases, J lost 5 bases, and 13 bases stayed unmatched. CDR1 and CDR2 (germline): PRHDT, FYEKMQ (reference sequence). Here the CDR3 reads CASSLLATGEEETQYF. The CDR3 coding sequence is TGTGCCAGCAGCCTCCTAGCGACAGGGGAGGAGGAGACCCAGTACTTC.

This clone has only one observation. CDR3 coding DNA: TGTGCCATCAGTGAGTTGACCCAGGGCGGCTACACCTTC. Encoded protein: CAISELTQGGYTF. The rearrangement uses TRBV10-3 and TRBJ1-2, with D tentatively TRBD1 (5 bases). The V gene's germline CDR1 is ENHRY and CDR2 SYGVKD. The CDR3 has 13 residues. Between the trimmed V and J ends, which lost 1 base and 8 bases, there was a span of 11 bases.

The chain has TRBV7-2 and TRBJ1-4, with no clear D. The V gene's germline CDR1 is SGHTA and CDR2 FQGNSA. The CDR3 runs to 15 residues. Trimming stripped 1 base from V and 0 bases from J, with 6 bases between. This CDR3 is CASSLGSSTNEKLFF. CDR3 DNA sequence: TGTGCCAGCAGCTTAGGGAGTTCAACTAATGAAAAACTGTTTTTT.

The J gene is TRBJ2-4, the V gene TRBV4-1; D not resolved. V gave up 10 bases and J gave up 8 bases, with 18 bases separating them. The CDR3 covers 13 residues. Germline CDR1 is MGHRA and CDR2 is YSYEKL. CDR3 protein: CATSYTPEDIQYF. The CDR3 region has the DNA TGCGCCACCTCCTATACACCCGAGGACATTCAGTACTTC.

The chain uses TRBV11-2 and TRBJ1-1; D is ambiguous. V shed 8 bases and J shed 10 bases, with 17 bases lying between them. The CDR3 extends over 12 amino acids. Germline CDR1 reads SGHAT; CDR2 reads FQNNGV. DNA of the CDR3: TGTGCCAGCGGCCAGACCCAGGTCCGAGCTTTCTTT. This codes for CASGQTQVRAFF.

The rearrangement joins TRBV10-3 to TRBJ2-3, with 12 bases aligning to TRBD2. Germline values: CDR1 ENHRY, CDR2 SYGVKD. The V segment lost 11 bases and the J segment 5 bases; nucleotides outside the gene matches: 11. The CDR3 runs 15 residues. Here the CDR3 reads CAASPSGGAGDTQYF. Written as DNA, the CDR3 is TGTGCCGCCTCGCCTAGCGGGGGGGCAGGAGATACGCAGTATTTT.

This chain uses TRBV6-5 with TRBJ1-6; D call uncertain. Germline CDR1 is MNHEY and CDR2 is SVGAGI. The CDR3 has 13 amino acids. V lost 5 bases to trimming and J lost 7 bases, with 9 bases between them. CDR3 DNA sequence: TGTGCCAGCAGTACCGGGATAAATTCACCCCTCCACTTT. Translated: CASSTGINSPLHF.

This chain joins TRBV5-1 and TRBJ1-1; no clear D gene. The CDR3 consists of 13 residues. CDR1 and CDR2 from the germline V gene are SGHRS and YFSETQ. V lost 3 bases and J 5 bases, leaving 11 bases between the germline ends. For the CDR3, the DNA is TGCGCCAGCAGCTCCCAGCTTTGGACTGAAGCTTTCTTT. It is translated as CASSSQLWTEAFF.

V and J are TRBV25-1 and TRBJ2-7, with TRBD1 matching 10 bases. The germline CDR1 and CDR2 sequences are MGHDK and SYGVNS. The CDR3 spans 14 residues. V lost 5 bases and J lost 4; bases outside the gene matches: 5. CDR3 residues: CASSRPGQGYEQYF. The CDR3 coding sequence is TGTGCCAGCAGTCGACCGGGACAGGGGTACGAGCAGTACTTC.

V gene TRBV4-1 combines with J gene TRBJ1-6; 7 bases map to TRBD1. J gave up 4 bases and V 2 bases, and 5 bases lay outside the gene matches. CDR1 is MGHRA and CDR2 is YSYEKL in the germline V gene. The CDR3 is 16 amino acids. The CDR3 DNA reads TGCGCCAGCAGCCAATTCTGGGACAGATATAATTCACCCCTCCACTTT. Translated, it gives CASSQFWDRYNSPLHF.

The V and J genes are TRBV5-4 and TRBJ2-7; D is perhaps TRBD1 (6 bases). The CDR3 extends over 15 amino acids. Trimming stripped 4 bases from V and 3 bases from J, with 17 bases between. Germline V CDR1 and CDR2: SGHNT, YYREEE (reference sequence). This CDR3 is CASSKDSLSFYEQYF. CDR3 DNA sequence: TGTGCCAGCAGCAAGGACAGTCTCTCCTTCTACGAGCAGTACTTC.

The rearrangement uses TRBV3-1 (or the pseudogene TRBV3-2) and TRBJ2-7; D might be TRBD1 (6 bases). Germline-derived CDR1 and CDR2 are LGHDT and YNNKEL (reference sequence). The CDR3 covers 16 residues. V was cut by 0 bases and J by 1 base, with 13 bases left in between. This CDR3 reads CASSQEGQGLSYEQYF. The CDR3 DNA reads TGTGCCAGCAGCCAAGAGGGCCAGGGGTTATCCTACGAGCAGTACTTC.

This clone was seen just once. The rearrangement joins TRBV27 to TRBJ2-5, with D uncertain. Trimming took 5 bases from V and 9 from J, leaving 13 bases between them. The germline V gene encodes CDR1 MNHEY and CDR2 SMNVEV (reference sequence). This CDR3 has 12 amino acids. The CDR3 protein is CASSRPAGAQYF. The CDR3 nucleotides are TGTGCCAGCAGTCGGCCTGCCGGTGCCCAGTACTTC.

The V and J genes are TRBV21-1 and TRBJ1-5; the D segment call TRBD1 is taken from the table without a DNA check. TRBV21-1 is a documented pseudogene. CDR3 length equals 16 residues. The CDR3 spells CASSKVGTGGGQPQHF. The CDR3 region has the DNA TGTGCCAGCAGCAAAGTCGGGACAGGGGGCGGACAGCCCCAGCATTTT.

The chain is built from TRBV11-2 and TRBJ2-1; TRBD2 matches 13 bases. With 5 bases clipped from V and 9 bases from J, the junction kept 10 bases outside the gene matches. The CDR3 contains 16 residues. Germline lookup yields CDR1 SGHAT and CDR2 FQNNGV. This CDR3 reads CASSARLAGGWIEQFF. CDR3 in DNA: TGTGCCAGCAGCGCACGACTAGCGGGGGGATGGATTGAGCAGTTCTTC. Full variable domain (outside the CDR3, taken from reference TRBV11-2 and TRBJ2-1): EAGVAQSPRYKIIEKRQSVAFWCNPISGHATLYWYQQILGQGPKLLIQFQNNGVVDDSQLPKDRFSAERLKGVDSTLKIQPAKLEDSAVYLCASSARLAGGWIEQFFGPGTRLTVL.

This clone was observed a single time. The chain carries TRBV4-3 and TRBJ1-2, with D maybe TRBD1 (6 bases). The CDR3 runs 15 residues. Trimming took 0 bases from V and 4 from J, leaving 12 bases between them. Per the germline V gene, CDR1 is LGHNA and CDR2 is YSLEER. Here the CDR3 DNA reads TGCGCCAGCAGCCAAGATGTACCAGGGGTCTATGGCTACACCTTC. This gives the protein CASSQDVPGVYGYTF.

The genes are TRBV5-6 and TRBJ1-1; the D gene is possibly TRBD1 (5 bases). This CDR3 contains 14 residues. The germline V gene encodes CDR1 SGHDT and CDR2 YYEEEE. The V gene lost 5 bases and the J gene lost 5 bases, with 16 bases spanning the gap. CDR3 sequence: CASSSGTGGTEAFF. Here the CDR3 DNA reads TGTGCCAGCAGTTCCGGGACCGGGGGGACTGAAGCTTTCTTT.

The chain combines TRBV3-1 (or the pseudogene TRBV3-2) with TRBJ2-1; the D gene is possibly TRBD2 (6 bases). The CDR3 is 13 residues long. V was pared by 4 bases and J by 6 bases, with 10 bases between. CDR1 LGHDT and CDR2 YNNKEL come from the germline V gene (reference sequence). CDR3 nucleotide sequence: TGTGCCAGCAGCCTGGGACTCCCCAATGAGCAGTTCTTC. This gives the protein CASSLGLPNEQFF.

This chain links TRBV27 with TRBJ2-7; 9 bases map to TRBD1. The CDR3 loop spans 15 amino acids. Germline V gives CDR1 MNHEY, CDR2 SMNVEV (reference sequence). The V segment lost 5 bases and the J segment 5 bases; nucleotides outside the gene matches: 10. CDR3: CASSSIGTGSNEQYF. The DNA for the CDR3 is TGTGCCAGCAGTAGTATCGGGACAGGGAGCAACGAGCAGTACTTC.

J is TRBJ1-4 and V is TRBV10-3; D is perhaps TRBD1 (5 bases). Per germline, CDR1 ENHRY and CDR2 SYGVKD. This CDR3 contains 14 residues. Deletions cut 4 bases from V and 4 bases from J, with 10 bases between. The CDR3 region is CAISAGPDNEKLFF. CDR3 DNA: TGTGCCATCAGTGCAGGGCCAGATAATGAAAAACTGTTTTTT.

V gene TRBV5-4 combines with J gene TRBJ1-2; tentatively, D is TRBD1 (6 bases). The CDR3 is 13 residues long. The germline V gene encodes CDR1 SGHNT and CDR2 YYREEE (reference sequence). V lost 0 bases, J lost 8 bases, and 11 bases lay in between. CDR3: CASSLVAGGGYTF. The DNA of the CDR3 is TGTGCCAGCAGCTTGGTAGCCGGGGGCGGCTACACCTTC.

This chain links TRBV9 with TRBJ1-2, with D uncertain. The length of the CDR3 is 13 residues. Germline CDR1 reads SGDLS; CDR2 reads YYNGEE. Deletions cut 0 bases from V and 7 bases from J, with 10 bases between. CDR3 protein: CASSVEGYSGYTF. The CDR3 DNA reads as TGTGCCAGCAGCGTAGAAGGGTATTCTGGCTACACCTTC.

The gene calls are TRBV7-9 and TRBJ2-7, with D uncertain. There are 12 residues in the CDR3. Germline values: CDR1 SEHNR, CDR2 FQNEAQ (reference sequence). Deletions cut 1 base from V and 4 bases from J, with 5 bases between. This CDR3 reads CASSLGDYEQYF. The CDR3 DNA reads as TGTGCCAGCAGCTTAGGGGATTACGAGCAGTACTTC.

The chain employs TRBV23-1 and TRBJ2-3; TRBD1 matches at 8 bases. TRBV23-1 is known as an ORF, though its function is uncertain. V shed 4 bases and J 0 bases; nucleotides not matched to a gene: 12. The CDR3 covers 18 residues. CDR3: CASSRDRRIPTSTDTQYF. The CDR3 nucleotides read TGCGCCAGCAGTCGGGACAGGCGGATCCCTACTAGCACAGATACGCAGTATTTT.